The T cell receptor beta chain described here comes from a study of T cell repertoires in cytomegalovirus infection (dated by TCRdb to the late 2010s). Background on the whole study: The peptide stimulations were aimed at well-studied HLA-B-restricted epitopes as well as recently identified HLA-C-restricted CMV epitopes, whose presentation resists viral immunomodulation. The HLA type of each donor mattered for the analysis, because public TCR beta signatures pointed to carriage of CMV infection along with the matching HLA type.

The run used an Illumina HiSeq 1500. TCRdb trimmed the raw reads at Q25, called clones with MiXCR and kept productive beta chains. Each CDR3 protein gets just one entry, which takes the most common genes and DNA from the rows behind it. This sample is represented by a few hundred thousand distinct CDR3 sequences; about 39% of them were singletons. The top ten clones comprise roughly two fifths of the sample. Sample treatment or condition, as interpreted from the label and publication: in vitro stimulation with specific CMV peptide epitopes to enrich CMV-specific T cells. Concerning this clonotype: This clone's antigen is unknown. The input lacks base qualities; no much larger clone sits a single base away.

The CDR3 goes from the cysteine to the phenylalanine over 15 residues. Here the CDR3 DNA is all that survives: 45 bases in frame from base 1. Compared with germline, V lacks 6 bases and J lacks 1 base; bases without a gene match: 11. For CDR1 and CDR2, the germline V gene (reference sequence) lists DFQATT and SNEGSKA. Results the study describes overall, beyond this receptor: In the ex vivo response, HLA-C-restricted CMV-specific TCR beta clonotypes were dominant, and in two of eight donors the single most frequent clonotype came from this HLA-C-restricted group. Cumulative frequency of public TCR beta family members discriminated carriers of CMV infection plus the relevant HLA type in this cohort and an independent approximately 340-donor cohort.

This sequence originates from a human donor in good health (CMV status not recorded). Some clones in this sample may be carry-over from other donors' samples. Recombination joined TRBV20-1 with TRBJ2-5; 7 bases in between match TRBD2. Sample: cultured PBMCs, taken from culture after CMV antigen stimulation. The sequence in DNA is TGCAGTGCAATTGCGGCGGGGGAACCCCAAGAGACCCAGTACTTC. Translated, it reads CSAIAAGEPQETQYF.